These T cell receptor beta chains were read from a single sample in a study of radiotherapy plus CTLA-4 blockade in lung cancer. The protocol was immunoSEQ multiplex PCR, while the TCRdb copy is restricted to in-frame clones and leaves out a portion. The profile shows fewer than 100,000 clones, over 70% of them singletons. The sample was peripheral blood, taken from a patient treated with radiotherapy plus ipilimumab. The receptors stem from a human donor with non-small cell lung cancer whose response to radiotherapy plus ipilimumab could not be evaluated. Some clones in this sample may be carry-over from other donors' samples. The CDR3 runs from the conserved cysteine through the conserved F or W. Fields, in order: CDR3 DNA, CDR3 protein, J gene, clone size, D gene, V gene. D genes are given only for firm matches. The listing skips clone size in some rows; elsewhere it reads once, few, many or a size class.

CDR3 DNA: TGTGCCAGCAGCCCGGTTGTAAACGGGGGGGTCCCGAACACCGGGGAGCTGTTTTTT
CDR3 protein: CASSPVVNGGVPNTGELFF
J gene: TRBJ2-2
clone size: once
D gene: TRBD2
V gene: TRBV4-2

CDR3 DNA: TGCGCCAGCAGCTTAGGACAGACAACTAATGAAAAACTGTTTTTT
CDR3 protein: CASSLGQTTNEKLFF
J gene: TRBJ1-4
clone size: .
D gene: .
V gene: TRBV5-1

CDR3 DNA: TGTGCCAGCACGGAACGACAGGGGGCCAATGAGCAGTTCTTC
CDR3 protein: CASTERQGANEQFF
J gene: TRBJ2-1
clone size: once
D gene: TRBD1
V gene: TRBV2

CDR3 DNA: TGTGCCAGCAGCTTAGGACAGGGGGCAGTGACCCAGTACTTC
CDR3 protein: CASSLGQGAVTQYF
J gene: TRBJ2-5
clone size: .
D gene: TRBD1
V gene: TRBV7-2

CDR3 DNA: TGTGCCAGCTCACGGTTAGGACTCGGGACAGGTATCCCTAGCACAGATACGCAGTATTTT
CDR3 protein: CASSRLGLGTGIPSTDTQYF
J gene: TRBJ2-3
clone size: .
D gene: TRBD1
V gene: TRBV18

CDR3 DNA: TGCGCCAGCAGCTTGGTAGGGGGCAGGGGCGCCGACACTGAAGCTTTCTTT
CDR3 protein: CASSLVGGRGADTEAFF
J gene: TRBJ1-1
clone size: .
D gene: TRBD1
V gene: TRBV5-1

CDR3 DNA: TGCGCCAGCAGCCAAGCCCCGGGACTAGCGAGAAACTACGAGCAGTACTTC
CDR3 protein: CASSQAPGLARNYEQYF
J gene: TRBJ2-7
clone size: once
D gene: TRBD2
V gene: TRBV4-1

CDR3 DNA: TGTGCCAGCAGTTTAGGCGGCAGCGCTAGGGGCTACACCTTC
CDR3 protein: CASSLGGSARGYTF
J gene: TRBJ1-2
clone size: .
D gene: .
V gene: TRBV28

CDR3 DNA: TGTGCCAGTACACCTGCCCGGCAGGGCCAGCAGTACTTC
CDR3 protein: CASTPARQGQQYF
J gene: TRBJ2-7
clone size: .
D gene: .
V gene: TRBV6-5

CDR3 DNA: TGTGCCAGCACCCTCACAGGGAGACCCCCCGGCTACACCTTC
CDR3 protein: CASTLTGRPPGYTF
J gene: TRBJ1-2
clone size: .
D gene: .
V gene: TRBV2

CDR3 DNA: TGTGCCAGCAGCTCACCGCTGCAGACTAGCACAGATACGCAGTATTTT
CDR3 protein: CASSSPLQTSTDTQYF
J gene: TRBJ2-3
clone size: .
D gene: .
V gene: TRBV11-2

CDR3 DNA: TGTGCCAGCAGCTTGGGCTACGGGATGAAATCACCCCTCCACTTT
CDR3 protein: CASSLGYGMKSPLHF
J gene: TRBJ1-6
clone size: .
D gene: .
V gene: TRBV5-6

CDR3 DNA: TGTGCCAGCAGCTTGGAGAACAGGGGGGTTCATACGCAGTATTTT
CDR3 protein: CASSLENRGVHTQYF
J gene: TRBJ2-3
clone size: once
D gene: TRBD1
V gene: TRBV7-8

CDR3 DNA: TGTGCCAGTTCCACAGGGGGCAATGGTTCACCCCTCCACTTT
CDR3 protein: CASSTGGNGSPLHF
J gene: TRBJ1-6
clone size: .
D gene: TRBD1
V gene: TRBV27

CDR3 DNA: TGTGCCAGCAGTCCCCGCATGAGCTCCTACAATGAGCAGTTCTTC
CDR3 protein: CASSPRMSSYNEQFF
J gene: TRBJ2-1
clone size: .
D gene: .
V gene: TRBV6-5

CDR3 DNA: TGTGCCAGCACCCCGCTGGGGCTGAGCTCCTACAATGAGCAGTTCTTC
CDR3 protein: CASTPLGLSSYNEQFF
J gene: TRBJ2-1
clone size: .
D gene: .
V gene: TRBV28

CDR3 DNA: TGTGCCAGCAGCGCCGCGGGTGGGGACACTGAAGCTTTCTTT
CDR3 protein: CASSAAGGDTEAFF
J gene: TRBJ1-1
clone size: .
D gene: .
V gene: TRBV7-3

CDR3 DNA: TGTGCCAGCAGCTTAGTTTTACAGGGGTACGAGCAGTACTTC
CDR3 protein: CASSLVLQGYEQYF
J gene: TRBJ2-7
clone size: .
D gene: TRBD1
V gene: TRBV7-8

CDR3 DNA: TGTGCCAGCAGCTTGGGGGGCCCTTATAGCAATCAGCCCCAGCATTTT
CDR3 protein: CASSLGGPYSNQPQHF
J gene: TRBJ1-5
clone size: .
D gene: .
V gene: TRBV5-4

CDR3 DNA: TGTGCCATCGCAAGCGCTTCCTACGAGCAGTACTTC
CDR3 protein: CAIASASYEQYF
J gene: TRBJ2-7
clone size: once
D gene: .
V gene: TRBV10-3

CDR3 DNA: TGTGCCAGTAGTACCCTATCGGGACAGGTGAACACTGAAGCTTTCTTT
CDR3 protein: CASSTLSGQVNTEAFF
J gene: TRBJ1-1
clone size: many
D gene: TRBD1
V gene: TRBV19

CDR3 DNA: TGTGCCAGCTCCCTAGAGCGTAGTGAAGCTTTCTTT
CDR3 protein: CASSLERSEAFF
J gene: TRBJ1-1
clone size: .
D gene: .
V gene: TRBV18

CDR3 DNA: TGTGCCAGCAGCCAAGTAGCGTTCCGCAATGAGCAGTTCTTC
CDR3 protein: CASSQVAFRNEQFF
J gene: TRBJ2-1
clone size: .
D gene: .
V gene: TRBV14

CDR3 DNA: TGCGCCAGCAGCACCAGACTAGCGGGGCACGTGGAGACCCAGTACTTC
CDR3 protein: CASSTRLAGHVETQYF
J gene: TRBJ2-5
clone size: .
D gene: TRBD2
V gene: TRBV4-1

CDR3 DNA: TGTGCCAGCAGGCAGGGGGTAGGAACTAATGAAAAACTGTTTTTT
CDR3 protein: CASRQGVGTNEKLFF
J gene: TRBJ1-4
clone size: once
D gene: TRBD1
V gene: TRBV5-6

CDR3 DNA: TGTGCCAGCAGCTTACAGCCCGCAGGGCCCCAGCATTTT
CDR3 protein: CASSLQPAGPQHF
J gene: TRBJ1-5
clone size: .
D gene: .
V gene: TRBV5-6

CDR3 DNA: TGTGCCAGTACACCTCCGCCGCCGTCTTACGAGCAGTACTTC
CDR3 protein: CASTPPPPSYEQYF
J gene: TRBJ2-7
clone size: .
D gene: .
V gene: TRBV19

CDR3 DNA: TGTGCCAGCAGCTTGCGGGAGTACGAGCAGTACTTC
CDR3 protein: CASSLREYEQYF
J gene: TRBJ2-7
clone size: .
D gene: .
V gene: TRBV5-6

CDR3 DNA: TGTGCCAGCAGCTCGTCCGGGACTGGGGTTAGGGAGCAGTACTTC
CDR3 protein: CASSSSGTGVREQYF
J gene: TRBJ2-7
clone size: once
D gene: .
V gene: TRBV5-4

CDR3 DNA: TGTGCCAGCTCTAGGGACAGCAAGAACACTGAAGCTTTCTTT
CDR3 protein: CASSRDSKNTEAFF
J gene: TRBJ1-1
clone size: few
D gene: TRBD1
V gene: TRBV5-4

CDR3 DNA: TGTGCCAGCTCACCGTTAAGACAGTCCTACGAGCAGTACTTC
CDR3 protein: CASSPLRQSYEQYF
J gene: TRBJ2-7
clone size: .
D gene: .
V gene: TRBV18

CDR3 DNA: TGTGCCAGTAGTAGCCAGCGACAGGGGACTCAGCCCCAGCATTTT
CDR3 protein: CASSSQRQGTQPQHF
J gene: TRBJ1-5
clone size: .
D gene: TRBD1
V gene: TRBV19

CDR3 DNA: TGTGCCAGCAGTGACGGGGGTTGGGGAACCGCCGGGACTTTCTTT
CDR3 protein: CASSDGGWGTAGTFF
J gene: TRBJ1-1
clone size: few
D gene: .
V gene: TRBV6-1

CDR3 DNA: TGCGCCAGCAGCTATGGCGGGGGGTACACAGATACGCAGTATTTT
CDR3 protein: CASSYGGGYTDTQYF
J gene: TRBJ2-3
clone size: .
D gene: TRBD2
V gene: TRBV4-1

CDR3 DNA: TGTGCCAGCAGTCCCGGGACAGGCCTATTTGAAGCTTTCTTT
CDR3 protein: CASSPGTGLFEAFF
J gene: TRBJ1-1
clone size: .
D gene: TRBD1
V gene: TRBV6-6

CDR3 DNA: TGTGCCAGCAGCTTTAGTTCAGGGGCAGATACGCAGTATTTT
CDR3 protein: CASSFSSGADTQYF
J gene: TRBJ2-3
clone size: once
D gene: .
V gene: TRBV7-2

CDR3 DNA: TGCAGCGTAAAGAACAGGGGGCCCGGGACTAGCGATCCAGATACGCAGTATTTT
CDR3 protein: CSVKNRGPGTSDPDTQYF
J gene: TRBJ2-3
clone size: .
D gene: .
V gene: TRBV29-1

CDR3 DNA: TGCAGCGTTGGGGGGGGGTACGAGCAGTACTTC
CDR3 protein: CSVGGGYEQYF
J gene: TRBJ2-7
clone size: once
D gene: TRBD2
V gene: TRBV29-1

CDR3 DNA: TGTGCCAGTAGTCCAACGGGGACTGGAAACACCATATATTTT
CDR3 protein: CASSPTGTGNTIYF
J gene: TRBJ1-3
clone size: .
D gene: .
V gene: TRBV19

CDR3 DNA: TGTGCCAGCAGCACTTCCACAGGGGGCGCGCCCAAAAACATTCAGTACTTC
CDR3 protein: CASSTSTGGAPKNIQYF
J gene: TRBJ2-4
clone size: once
D gene: TRBD1
V gene: TRBV7-2

CDR3 DNA: TGCAGCGTCGGACAGGGCCGTAATTCACCCCTCCACTTT
CDR3 protein: CSVGQGRNSPLHF
J gene: TRBJ1-6
clone size: .
D gene: TRBD1
V gene: TRBV29-1

CDR3 DNA: TGTGCCAGCAGTTTAGGCAGGGGCTATGGCTACACCTTC
CDR3 protein: CASSLGRGYGYTF
J gene: TRBJ1-2
clone size: .
D gene: .
V gene: TRBV28

CDR3 DNA: TGTGCCACCAGCAGGCAACAGGGATCGAACACCGGGGAGCTGTTTTTT
CDR3 protein: CATSRQQGSNTGELFF
J gene: TRBJ2-2
clone size: .
D gene: .
V gene: TRBV15

CDR3 DNA: TGTGCCAGCAGCGTTTACATGAACACTGAAGCTTTCTTT
CDR3 protein: CASSVYMNTEAFF
J gene: TRBJ1-1
clone size: .
D gene: .
V gene: TRBV9

CDR3 DNA: TGTGCCATCAGTGAGTCGGATAGGGGTTGGCAGGAGACCCAGTACTTC
CDR3 protein: CAISESDRGWQETQYF
J gene: TRBJ2-5
clone size: .
D gene: .
V gene: TRBV10-3

CDR3 DNA: TGTGCCAGTAGTACCTCCGGGACACTGCGAAATTCACCCCTCCACTTT
CDR3 protein: CASSTSGTLRNSPLHF
J gene: TRBJ1-6
clone size: .
D gene: .
V gene: TRBV19